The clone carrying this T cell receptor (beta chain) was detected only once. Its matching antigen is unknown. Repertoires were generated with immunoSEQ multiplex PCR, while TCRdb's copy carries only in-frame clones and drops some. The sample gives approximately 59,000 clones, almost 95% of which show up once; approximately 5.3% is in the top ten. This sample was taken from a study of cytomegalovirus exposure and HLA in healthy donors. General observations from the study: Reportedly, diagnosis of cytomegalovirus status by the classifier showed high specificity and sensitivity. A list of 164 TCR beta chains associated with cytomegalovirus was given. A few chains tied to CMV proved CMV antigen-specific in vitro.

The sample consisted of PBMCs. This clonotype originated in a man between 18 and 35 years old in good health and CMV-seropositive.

The CDR3 DNA follows: TGCAGCACAGGGGCGGACGGCAATCAGCCCCAGCATTTT. Translation: CSTGADGNQPQHF. The chain recombines TRBV29-1 with TRBJ1-5; 7 nucleotides match TRBD1. CDR1 and CDR2 (germline): SQVTM, ANQGSEA. This CDR3 is built from 13 residues. The ends lost 8 bases at V and 2 bases at J; junction bases unmatched: 6. Looking up the rest from reference TRBV29-1 and TRBJ1-5 gives the full variable domain: SAVISQKPSRDICQRGTSLTIQCQVDSQVTMMFWYRQQPGQSLTLIATANQGSEATYESGFVIDKFPISRPNLTFSTLTVSNMSPEDSSIYLCSTGADGNQPQHFGDGTRLSIL.